The TCR beta chain under discussion was sequenced for a study of T cell changes during pregnancy in multiple sclerosis. Losses at the gene ends were 5 bases for V and 2 bases for J; bases not matched to a gene: 9. This CDR3 contains 15 residues. Germline-derived CDR1 and CDR2 are MDHEN and SYDVKM. Clones were sequenced by immunoSEQ multiplex PCR, and TCRdb holds only the in-frame ones, with some missing. The table has about 40,000 clones, roughly 91% seen once. The chain uses TRBV28 and TRBJ2-7; 7 nucleotides match TRBD1. The sample comprised PBMCs (not recorded whether the cells were cultured). This sequence was found in a female donor with multiple sclerosis, enrolled in a pregnancy study. In DNA form, the CDR3 reads TGTGCCAGCAGTCAATCCGACAGGGCACCCTACGAGCAGTACTTC. Protein sequence: CASSQSDRAPYEQYF.